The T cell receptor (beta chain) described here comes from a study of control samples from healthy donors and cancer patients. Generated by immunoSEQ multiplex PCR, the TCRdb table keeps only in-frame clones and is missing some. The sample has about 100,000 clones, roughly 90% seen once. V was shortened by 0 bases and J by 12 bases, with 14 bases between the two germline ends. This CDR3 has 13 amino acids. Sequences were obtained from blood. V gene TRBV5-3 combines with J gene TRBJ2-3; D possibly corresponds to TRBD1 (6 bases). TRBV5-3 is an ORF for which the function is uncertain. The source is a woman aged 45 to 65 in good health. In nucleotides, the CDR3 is TGTGCCAGAAGCTTGGTGACAGGCACAATCCAGTATTTT. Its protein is CARSLVTGTIQYF.